This T cell receptor beta chain was profiled in a study of OX40 agonist ivuxolimab in advanced cancers. Study-wide context: Ivuxolimab was an agonistic, fully human IgG2 monoclonal antibody directed against OX40 (CD134), a costimulatory receptor. The purpose of peripheral TCRbeta sequencing was to test whether ivuxolimab changed TCR sequence diversity and led to clonal T-cell expansion. In the dose-escalation cohort, more than 80% of patients were male, and the mean age was roughly 60 years with a range of about 23 to 79. Prior anti-PD-1, anti-PD-L1 or anti-CTLA-4 therapy was permitted, and checkpoint inhibitors had been received by around 39% of dose-escalation patients. Intravenous ivuxolimab was administered to patients every 2 weeks at six dose levels: 0.01, 0.1, 0.3, 1.5, 3 and 10 mg/kg. The paper describes the monotherapy dose-escalation part (N ≈ 49 patients) of the phase I trial of ivuxolimab. Partial responses occurred in three dose-escalation patients, of whom one had hepatocellular carcinoma and two had cutaneous melanoma. Among the roughly 54 dose-escalation patients, approximately 20 had hepatocellular carcinoma, about 15 melanoma, 9 renal cell carcinoma and 9 head and neck cancer. The study at large found these results: Low levels of normalized T-cell clonal expansion were also seen in some nonresponding patients. After ivuxolimab, more expanded clones were found on average in CD8+ T cells than in CD4+ T cells. In partial responders in the 0.1-3.0 mg/kg groups, normalized peripheral clonal expansion was found to be among the lowest, especially among CD8+ T cells. At doses of 0.1 to 3.0 mg/kg, clonal expansion of both CD4+ and CD8+ T cells in blood was seen between baseline and week 6. The antigen specificity of the peripheral T cells that underwent clonal expansion was not determined.

A word on this clone: It lacks a known antigen. No much larger clonotype is one base removed from it; base qualities were not supplied.

V lost 6 bases and J lost 0 bases; the stretch between them is 12 bases long. The germline V gene provides CDR1 SNHLY and CDR2 FYNNEI. From cysteine to phenylalanine, the CDR3 is 16 amino acids long. CDR3 DNA is the only sequence kept; it has 48 bases, read in frame from the first base. Genomic DNA was isolated from the sorted cells so that the TCRbeta CDR3 region could be sequenced. The immunoSEQ Assay was used for sequencing of TCRbeta CDR3 regions. TCRdb took this table from immuneACCESS and kept in-frame rearrangements with V and J called. Such tables lack part of the clones; where checked against another copy, unresolved V genes explain under half of the gap, and the rest is unexplained. This sample lists tens of thousands of clones; 88% were detected once. Together, the top ten hold 2.5% to 3.5% of the sample. Patients with autoimmune disease history or receiving systemic immunosuppression were excluded from the trial. In every dose cohort, peripheral blood was drawn for TCR sequencing at baseline, cycle 4 day 1, and cycle 7 day 1. The samples were taken from a phase I, first-in-human, multicenter, open-label dose-escalation trial of ivuxolimab. The trial enrolled adults with locally advanced or metastatic head and neck squamous cell, hepatocellular, melanoma or renal cell carcinoma. Before TCR sequencing, CD4+ T cells and CD8+ T cells were sorted from peripheral blood as separate populations.

The TCR was taken from an adult with an advanced solid tumor such as melanoma, head and neck, liver or kidney cancer. This sequence uses TRBV2 and TRBJ2-6, with the D call tentatively TRBD1 or TRBD2, each fitting 6 bases. Specimen: CD4+ or CD8+ T cells sorted from blood, collected in a trial of the OX40 agonist ivuxolimab. The bases read TGTGCCAGCAGAACAGGGACTCTCTCTGGGGCCAACGTCCTGACTTTC. Its protein is CASRTGTLSGANVLTF.